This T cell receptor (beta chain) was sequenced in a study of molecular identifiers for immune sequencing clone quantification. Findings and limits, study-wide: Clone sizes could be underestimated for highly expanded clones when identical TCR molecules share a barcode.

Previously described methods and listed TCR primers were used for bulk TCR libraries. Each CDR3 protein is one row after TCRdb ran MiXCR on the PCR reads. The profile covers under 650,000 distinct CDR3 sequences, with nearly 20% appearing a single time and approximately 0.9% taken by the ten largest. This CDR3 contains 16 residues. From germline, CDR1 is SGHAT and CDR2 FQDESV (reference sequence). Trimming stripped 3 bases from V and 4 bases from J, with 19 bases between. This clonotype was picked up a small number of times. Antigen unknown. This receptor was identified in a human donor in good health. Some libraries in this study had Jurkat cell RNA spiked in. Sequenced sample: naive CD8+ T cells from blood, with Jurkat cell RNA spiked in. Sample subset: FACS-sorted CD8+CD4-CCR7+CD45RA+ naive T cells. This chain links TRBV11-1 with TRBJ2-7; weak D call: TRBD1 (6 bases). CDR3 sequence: CASSLSRTALSYEQYF. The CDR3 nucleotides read TGTGCCAGCAGCTTGTCCCGGACAGCACTTTCGTACGAGCAGTACTTC.